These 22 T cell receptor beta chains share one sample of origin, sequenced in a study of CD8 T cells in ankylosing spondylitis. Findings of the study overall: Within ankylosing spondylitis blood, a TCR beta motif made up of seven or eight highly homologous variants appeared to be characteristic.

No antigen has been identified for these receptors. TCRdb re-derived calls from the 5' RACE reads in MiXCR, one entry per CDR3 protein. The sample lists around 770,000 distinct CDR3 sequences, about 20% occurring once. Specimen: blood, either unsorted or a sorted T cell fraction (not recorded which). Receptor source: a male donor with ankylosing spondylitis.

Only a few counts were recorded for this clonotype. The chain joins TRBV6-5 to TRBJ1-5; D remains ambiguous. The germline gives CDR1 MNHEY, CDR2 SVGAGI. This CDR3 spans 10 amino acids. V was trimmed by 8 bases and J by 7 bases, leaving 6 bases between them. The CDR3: CASGPQPQHF. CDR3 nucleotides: TGTGCCAGCGGCCCACAGCCCCAGCATTTT.

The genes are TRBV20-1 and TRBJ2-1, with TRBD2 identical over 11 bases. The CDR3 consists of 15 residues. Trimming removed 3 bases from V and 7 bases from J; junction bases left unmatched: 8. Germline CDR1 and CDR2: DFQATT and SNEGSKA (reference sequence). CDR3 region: CSASGTSGRGNEQFF. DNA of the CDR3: TGCAGTGCTAGTGGAACTAGCGGGAGAGGGAATGAGCAGTTCTTC.

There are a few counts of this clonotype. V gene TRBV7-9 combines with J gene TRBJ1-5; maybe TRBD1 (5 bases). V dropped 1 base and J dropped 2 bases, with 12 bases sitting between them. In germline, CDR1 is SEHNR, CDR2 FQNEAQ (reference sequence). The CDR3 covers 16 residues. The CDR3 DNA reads TGTGCCAGCAGCTTAGTCCAGGGTGATGGCAATCAGCCCCAGCATTTT. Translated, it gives CASSLVQGDGNQPQHF.

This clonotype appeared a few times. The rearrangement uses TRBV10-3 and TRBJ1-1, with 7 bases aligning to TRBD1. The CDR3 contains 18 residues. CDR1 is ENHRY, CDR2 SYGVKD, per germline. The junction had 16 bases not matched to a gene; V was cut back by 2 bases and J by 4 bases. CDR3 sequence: CAISEPSGPTGEGTEAFF. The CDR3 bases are TGTGCCATCAGTGAGCCTTCGGGGCCAACAGGGGAGGGCACTGAAGCTTTCTTT.

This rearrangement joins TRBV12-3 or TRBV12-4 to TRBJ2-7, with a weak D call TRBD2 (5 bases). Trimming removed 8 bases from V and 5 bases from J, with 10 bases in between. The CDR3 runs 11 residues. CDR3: CASGSWNEQYF. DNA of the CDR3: TGTGCCAGCGGGAGTTGGAACGAGCAGTACTTC.

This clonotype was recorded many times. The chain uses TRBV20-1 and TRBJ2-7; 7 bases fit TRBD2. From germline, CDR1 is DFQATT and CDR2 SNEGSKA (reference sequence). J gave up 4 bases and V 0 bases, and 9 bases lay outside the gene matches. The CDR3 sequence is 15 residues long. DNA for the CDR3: TGCAGTGCTAGAGACTACCGCGGGGGAGATTACGAGCAGTACTTC. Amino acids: CSARDYRGGDYEQYF.

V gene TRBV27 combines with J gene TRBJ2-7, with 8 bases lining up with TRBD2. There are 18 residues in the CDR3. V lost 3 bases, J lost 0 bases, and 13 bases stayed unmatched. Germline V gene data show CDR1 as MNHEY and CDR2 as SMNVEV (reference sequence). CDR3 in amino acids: CASSFNGASGPSSYEQYF. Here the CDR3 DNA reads TGTGCCAGCAGTTTCAACGGGGCTAGCGGGCCCAGCTCCTACGAGCAGTACTTC.

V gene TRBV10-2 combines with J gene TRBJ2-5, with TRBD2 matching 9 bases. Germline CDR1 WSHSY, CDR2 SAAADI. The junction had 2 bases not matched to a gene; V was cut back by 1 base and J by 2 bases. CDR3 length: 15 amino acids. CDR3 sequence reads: CASSEWGLAQETQYF. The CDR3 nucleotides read TGCGCCAGCAGTGAGTGGGGACTAGCACAAGAGACCCAGTACTTC.

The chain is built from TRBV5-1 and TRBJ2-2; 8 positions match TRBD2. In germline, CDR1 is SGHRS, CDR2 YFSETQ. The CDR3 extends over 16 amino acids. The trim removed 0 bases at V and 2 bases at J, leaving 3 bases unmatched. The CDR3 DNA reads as TGCGCCAGCAGCTTGGGCGGGAGGACCAACACCGGGGAGCTGTTTTTT. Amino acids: CASSLGGRTNTGELFF.

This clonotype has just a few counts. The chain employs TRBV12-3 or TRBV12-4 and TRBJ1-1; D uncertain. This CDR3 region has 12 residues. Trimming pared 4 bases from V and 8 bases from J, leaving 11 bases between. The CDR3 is CASSSPLDEAFF. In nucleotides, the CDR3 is TGTGCCAGCAGTTCCCCCCTTGACGAAGCTTTCTTT.

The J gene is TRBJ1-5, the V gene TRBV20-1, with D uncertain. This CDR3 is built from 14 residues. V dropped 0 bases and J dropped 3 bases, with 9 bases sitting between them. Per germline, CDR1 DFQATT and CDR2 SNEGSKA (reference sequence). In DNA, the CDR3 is TGCAGTGCTAGAGATTTTGGTGCCAATCAGCCCCAGCATTTT. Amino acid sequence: CSARDFGANQPQHF.

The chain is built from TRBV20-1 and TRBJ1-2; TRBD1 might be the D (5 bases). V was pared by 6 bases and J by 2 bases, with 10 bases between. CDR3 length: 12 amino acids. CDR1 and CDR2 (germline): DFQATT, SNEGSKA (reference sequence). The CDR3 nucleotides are TGCAGTGCGAAGACAGAGAACTATGGCTACACCTTC. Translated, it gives CSAKTENYGYTF.

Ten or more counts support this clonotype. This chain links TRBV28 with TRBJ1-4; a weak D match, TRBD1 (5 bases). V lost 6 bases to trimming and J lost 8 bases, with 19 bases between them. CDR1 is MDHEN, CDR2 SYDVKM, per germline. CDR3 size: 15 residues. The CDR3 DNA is TGTGCCAGCAGCCCCGGTTCGGGGACGGGAGAAAAACTGTTTTTT. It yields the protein CASSPGSGTGEKLFF.

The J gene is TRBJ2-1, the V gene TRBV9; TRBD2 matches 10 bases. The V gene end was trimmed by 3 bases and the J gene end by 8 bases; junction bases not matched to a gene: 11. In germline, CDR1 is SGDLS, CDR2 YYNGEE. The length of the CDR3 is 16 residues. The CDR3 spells CASSARGASGRDEQFF. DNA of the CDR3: TGTGCCAGCAGCGCTAGGGGAGCGAGCGGGAGGGATGAGCAGTTCTTC.

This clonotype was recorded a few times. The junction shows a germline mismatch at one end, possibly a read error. The CDR3 here is CASSNSGRDEQFF. The CDR3 DNA reads TGTGCCAGCAGTAACTCCGGGCGGGATGAGCAGTTCTTC. The chain couples TRBV6-5 to TRBJ2-1; possible D gene TRBD2, 5 bases. There are 13 residues in the CDR3. Germline V gene lookup returns CDR1 MNHEY and CDR2 SVGAGI.

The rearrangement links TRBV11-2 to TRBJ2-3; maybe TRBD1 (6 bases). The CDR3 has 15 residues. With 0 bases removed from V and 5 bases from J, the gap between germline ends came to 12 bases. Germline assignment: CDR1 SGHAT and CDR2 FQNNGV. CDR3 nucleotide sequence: TGTGCCAGCAGCTTAGATGGGGGCCGTGGAGATACGCAGTATTTT. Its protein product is CASSLDGGRGDTQYF.

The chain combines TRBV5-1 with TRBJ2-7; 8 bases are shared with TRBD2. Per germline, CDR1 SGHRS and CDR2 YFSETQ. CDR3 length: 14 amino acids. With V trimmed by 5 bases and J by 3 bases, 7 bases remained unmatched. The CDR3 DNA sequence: TGCGCCAGCAGACGGGAGGGCTTAGGCTACGAGCAGTACTTC. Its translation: CASRREGLGYEQYF.

The CDR3 loop reads CASSTGTGAYHGYTF. CDR3 sequence (DNA): TGTGCCAGCAGCACAGGGACAGGTGCTTACCATGGCTACACCTTC. The chain uses TRBV9 and TRBJ1-2; 8 bases line up with TRBD1. V lost 4 bases and J lost 6; bases outside the gene matches: 11. CDR1 and CDR2 from the germline V gene are SGDLS and YYNGEE. The CDR3 is made up of 15 amino acids.

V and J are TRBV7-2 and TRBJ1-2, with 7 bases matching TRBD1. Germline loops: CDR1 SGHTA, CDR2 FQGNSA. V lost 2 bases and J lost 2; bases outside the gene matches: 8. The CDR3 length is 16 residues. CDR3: CASSLKGGQANYGYTF. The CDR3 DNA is TGTGCCAGCAGCTTAAAGGGTGGACAGGCCAACTATGGCTACACCTTC.

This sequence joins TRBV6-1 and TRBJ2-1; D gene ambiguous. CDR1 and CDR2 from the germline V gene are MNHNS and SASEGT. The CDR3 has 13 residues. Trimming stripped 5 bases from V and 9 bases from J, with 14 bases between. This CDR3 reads CASSPSDLTEQFF. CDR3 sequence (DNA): TGTGCCAGCAGTCCCTCAGACTTGACTGAGCAGTTCTTC.

This CDR3 reads CASSPSRLAGDRETQYF. In DNA form, the CDR3 reads TGTGCCAGCTCACCAAGTCGGCTAGCGGGAGACAGGGAGACCCAGTACTTC. The rearrangement links TRBV18 to TRBJ2-5, with 10 positions matching TRBD2. Trimming cost V 2 bases and J 5 bases; bases outside gene matches: 11. CDR3 length equals 17 residues. Germline values: CDR1 KGHSH, CDR2 LQKENI.

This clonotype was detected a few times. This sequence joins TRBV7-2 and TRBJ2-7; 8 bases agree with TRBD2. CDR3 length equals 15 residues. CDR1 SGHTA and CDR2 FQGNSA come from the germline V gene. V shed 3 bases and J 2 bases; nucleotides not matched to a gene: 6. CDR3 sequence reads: CASSFEAGETYEQYF. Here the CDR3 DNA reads TGTGCCAGCAGCTTTGAAGCGGGAGAGACCTACGAGCAGTACTTC.